What follows are 22 T cell receptor beta chains derived from one specimen sequenced in a study of tumor-infiltrating lymphocytes in primary liver carcinoma. Joint extraction of RNA and DNA used about 17-31 mg of bulk tissue that was unsorted. From approximately 0.5 ug of total RNA, TCR beta-specific cDNA was reverse-transcribed using a constant-region primer. Slightly modified ARM-PCR served as the procedure for the TCR beta libraries. These libraries came from three rounds of nested multiplex PCR. Two initial PCR rounds of around 9 cycles each paired TRBV1-TRBV30 forward primers with a C-beta reverse primer. TCRdb fed the multiplex PCR reads into MiXCR, producing one record per CDR3 protein. The sample carries more than 95,000 distinct CDR3 sequences, around 64% recorded once. Sequenced material: liver tumor tissue from sampling region 3. Indicated subset: tumor region T3, left-lateral pole. All receptors derive from a woman aged 55-70 years with primary liver carcinoma and hepatitis B virus infection.

The CDR3 region has the DNA TGTGCCACTAGCGTTTTTCGCGACAATGAGCAGTTCTTC. It translates to CATSVFRDNEQFF. This rearrangement joins TRBV11-3 to TRBJ2-1, with a weak D call TRBD2 (6 bases). The CDR3 loop spans 13 amino acids. V was trimmed by 10 bases and J by 5 bases, leaving 15 bases between them. The germline V gene has CDR1 SGHNT and CDR2 YENEEA.

In the case of this clonotype: At one of its ends the junction is not consistent with the germline gene, which may arise from a read error. The rearrangement joins TRBV11-3 to TRBJ2-7, with 12 bases that match TRBD1. CDR1 is SGHNT, CDR2 YENEEA, per germline. The CDR3 spans 15 residues. This CDR3 reads CGSSPGTGGKCEQYF. CDR3 sequence (DNA): TGTGGCAGCAGCCCCGGGACAGGGGGCAAGTGCGAGCAGTACTTC.

Turning to this clonotype: A much more abundant neighbour one base away suggests this may be a read error. The J gene is TRBJ1-1, the V gene TRBV5-5; possible D gene TRBD1, 6 bases. In germline, CDR1 is SGHKS, CDR2 YYEKEE (reference sequence). This CDR3 is 14 amino acids long. V gave up 6 bases and J gave up 5 bases, with 17 bases separating them. CDR3 loop: CASNLWTAVTEAFF. The CDR3 region has the DNA TGTGCCAGCAACCTATGGACAGCGGTTACTGAAGCTTTCTTT.

This clonotype was counted between two and nine times. This chain uses TRBV18 with TRBJ2-7, with D possibly matching TRBD1 (6 bases). The CDR3 has 13 residues. Germline assignment: CDR1 KGHSH and CDR2 LQKENI. The V and J ends lost 5 bases and 2 bases respectively, with 10 bases between them. CDR3 coding DNA: TGTGCCAGCTCAAGTGGACAGACCTACGAGCAGTACTTC. Protein product: CASSSGQTYEQYF.

The chain carries TRBV6-1 and TRBJ2-1, with D unresolved. Trimming took off 9 bases at V and 2 bases at J, with 17 bases between the two ends. The CDR3 covers 15 residues. The germline V gene encodes CDR1 MNHNS and CDR2 SASEGT. CDR3 region: CASESGFPTYNEQFF. The CDR3 DNA reads TGTGCCAGTGAATCTGGGTTTCCCACCTACAATGAGCAGTTCTTC.

This chain joins TRBV11-2 and TRBJ1-2; TRBD1 might be the D (5 bases). This CDR3 contains 17 residues. Looked up from germline, CDR1 is SGHAT and CDR2 is FQNNGV. The CDR3: CVNSLDPIRALRYGYTF. In DNA, the CDR3 is TGTGTCAACAGCTTAGATCCGATCAGGGCGTTGCGCTATGGCTACACCTTC.

Turning to this clonotype: The junction and the germline gene differ at one end; a read error may be behind it. The rearrangement uses TRBV6-5 and TRBJ2-7; D is unresolved. Per germline, CDR1 MNHEY and CDR2 SVGAGI. The CDR3 totals 11 residues. The CDR3 loop reads CTSRKEVWQYF. The DNA of the CDR3 is TGTACCAGCAGAAAAGAGGTCTGGCAGTACTTC.

In the case of this clonotype: One end of the junction fails to match germline, which may point to a read error. The CDR3 nucleotides are TGTGCTAGCAACCTCCTCGTCACAGATACGCAGTATTTT. Translating it yields CASNLLVTDTQYF. The chain links TRBV11-2 to TRBJ2-3; D remains ambiguous. The CDR3 extends over 13 amino acids. The germline V gene has CDR1 SGHAT and CDR2 FQNNGV. The full variable domain, its missing parts supplied by reference TRBV11-2 and TRBJ2-3, is EAGVAQSPRYKIIEKRQSVAFWCNPISGHATLYWYQQILGQGPKLLIQFQNNGVVDDSQLPKDRFSAERLKGVDSTLKIQPAKLEDSAVYLCASNLLVTDTQYFGPGTRLTVL.

This clonotype was counted many times. The chain employs TRBV4-2 and TRBJ2-3, with 7 bases aligning to TRBD1. Germline lookup yields CDR1 LGHNA and CDR2 YNFKEQ. The V and J ends lost 1 base and 2 bases, in that order; junction bases with no gene match: 6. This CDR3 spans 16 amino acids. CDR3 DNA sequence: TGTGCCAGCAGCCAAGGACCGGGACAGATCACAGATACGCAGTATTTT. Its translation: CASSQGPGQITDTQYF.

For this clonotype: The conserved final phenylalanine or tryptophan is absent from the CDR3, which likely points to a read error. The V gene is TRBV11-3, the J gene TRBJ1-1, with a weak D call TRBD1 (6 bases). Germline CDR1 SGHNT, CDR2 YENEEA. The CDR3 is made up of 16 amino acids. Written as DNA, the CDR3 is TGTGCCAGCAACTTAGCCCCCAGTTACGCTCAAGGGGGAGCTTTCCTT. Protein: CASNLAPSYAQGGAFL.

V and J are TRBV6-1 and TRBJ2-7; D is unresolved. The CDR3 runs to 15 residues. The V end was cut by 5 bases, the J end by 0 bases, with 14 bases between. Looked up from germline, CDR1 is MNHNS and CDR2 is SASEGT. CDR3 region: CASSLGWTGSYEQYF. DNA of the CDR3: TGTGCCAGCAGTTTAGGATGGACGGGCTCCTACGAGCAGTACTTC.

To note about this clonotype: A single base separates this from a much larger clone, so it may be a read error. As the CDR3 is not closed by the conserved phenylalanine or tryptophan, this likely results from a read error. This chain uses TRBV28 with TRBJ2-3, with TRBD1 matching 12 bases. CDR1 is MDHEN and CDR2 is SYDVKM in the germline V gene. The V segment lost 5 bases and the J segment 4 bases; nucleotides outside the gene matches: 7. The CDR3 contains 16 residues. CDR3 sequence reads: CASSPRRDRGPDTQYS. Written as DNA, the CDR3 is TGTGCCAGCAGTCCACGCCGGGACAGGGGGCCAGATACGCAGTATTCT.

This clonotype was observed a handful of times. V is TRBV28 and J is TRBJ2-7; D is uncertain. The germline CDR1 and CDR2 sequences are MDHEN and SYDVKM. This CDR3 contains 12 residues. The ends were cut back, 2 bases at V and 7 bases at J, with 9 bases in the middle. As DNA, the CDR3 is TGTGCCAGCAGTTTACTGGCTCAGGAGCAGTACTTC. This codes for CASSLLAQEQYF.

The chain uses TRBV20-1 and TRBJ2-5; 8 bases fit TRBD1. Trimming removed 5 bases from V and 2 bases from J; junction bases left unmatched: 13. Germline CDR1 DFQATT, CDR2 SNEGSKA (reference sequence). The CDR3 has 16 amino acids. The CDR3 protein is CSALTPQGAGQETQYF. The CDR3, as DNA: TGCAGTGCTCTTACCCCTCAGGGGGCCGGTCAAGAGACCCAGTACTTC.

With regard to this clonotype: The junction and the germline gene differ at one end; a read error may be behind it. CDR3 nucleotides: TGTGCCAACAGCAACGGACTAAAGGGGAGTGGCTACGAGCAGTACTTC. It yields the protein CANSNGLKGSGYEQYF. The rearrangement uses TRBV11-2 and TRBJ2-7; the D gene is possibly TRBD2 (6 bases). CDR3 size: 16 residues. In germline, CDR1 is SGHAT, CDR2 FQNNGV.

This clonotype was detected only a few times. The chain couples TRBV6-5 to TRBJ1-2; tentative D call: TRBD1 (6 bases). V was shortened by 7 bases and J by 6 bases, with 21 bases between the two germline ends. This CDR3 comprises 15 residues. Per the germline V gene, CDR1 is MNHEY and CDR2 is SVGAGI. CDR3 loop: CASKLIGGPRNGYTF. The CDR3 DNA sequence: TGTGCCAGCAAGCTAATAGGGGGTCCCAGGAATGGCTACACCTTC.

The genes are TRBV20-1 and TRBJ2-4; perhaps TRBD2 as D (6 bases). Trimming stripped 1 base from V and 0 bases from J, with 10 bases between. CDR1 and CDR2 (germline): DFQATT, SNEGSKA (reference sequence). The CDR3 consists of 15 residues. The CDR3 loop is CSARGASVAKNIQYF. As DNA, the CDR3 is TGCAGTGCTAGAGGCGCTAGCGTAGCCAAAAACATTCAGTACTTC.

Comments on this clonotype: One end of the junction is discordant with germline, which a read error may explain. This chain links TRBV12-3 or TRBV12-4 with TRBJ2-3, with TRBD1 matching 8 bases. CDR3 length equals 14 residues. CDR3 in amino acids: CGSSPGGVADMQYF. CDR3 nucleotide sequence: TGTGGCAGCAGTCCAGGGGGCGTCGCAGATATGCAGTATTTT.

On this clonotype itself: The junction and the germline gene differ at one end; a read error may be behind it. This chain joins TRBV28 and TRBJ2-1; no clear D. Germline V gene data show CDR1 as MDHEN and CDR2 as SYDVKM. The CDR3 has 15 residues. The CDR3 DNA reads TGTGCCAGCAGTTTTTCCAGGACCGTATACAATGAGCAATTCTTC. It encodes CASSFSRTVYNEQFF.

Regarding this clonotype: A read error may produce the germline difference seen at one junction end. V gene TRBV11-3 combines with J gene TRBJ2-1, with TRBD2 identical over 8 bases. The CDR3 loop spans 15 amino acids. Looked up from germline, CDR1 is SGHNT and CDR2 is YENEEA. The CDR3: CASSLRGSGNNRQFF. The CDR3 bases are TGTGCCAGCAGCCTTCGGGGTAGCGGGAACAATAGGCAGTTTTTC.

Comments on this clonotype: One end of the junction varies from germline; a read error may be responsible. The chain couples TRBV12-3 or TRBV12-4 to TRBJ2-7; 7 bases map to TRBD2. The CDR3 extends over 13 amino acids. The CDR3 DNA reads TGTGGCAGCAGTTCGACTAGCTCCTACGACCAGTACTTC. Translated, it gives CGSSSTSSYDQYF.

This clonotype was seen repeatedly, ten times or more. This chain joins TRBV7-9 and TRBJ2-1; TRBD2 is a possible D gene (5 bases). This CDR3 has 13 amino acids. Looked up from germline, CDR1 is SEHNR and CDR2 is FQNEAQ (reference sequence). V gave up 7 bases and J gave up 12 bases, with 19 bases separating them. DNA for the CDR3: TGTGCCAGCATACAGAGGGATATGGGCAGGCAGTTCTTC. Translation gives CASIQRDMGRQFF.